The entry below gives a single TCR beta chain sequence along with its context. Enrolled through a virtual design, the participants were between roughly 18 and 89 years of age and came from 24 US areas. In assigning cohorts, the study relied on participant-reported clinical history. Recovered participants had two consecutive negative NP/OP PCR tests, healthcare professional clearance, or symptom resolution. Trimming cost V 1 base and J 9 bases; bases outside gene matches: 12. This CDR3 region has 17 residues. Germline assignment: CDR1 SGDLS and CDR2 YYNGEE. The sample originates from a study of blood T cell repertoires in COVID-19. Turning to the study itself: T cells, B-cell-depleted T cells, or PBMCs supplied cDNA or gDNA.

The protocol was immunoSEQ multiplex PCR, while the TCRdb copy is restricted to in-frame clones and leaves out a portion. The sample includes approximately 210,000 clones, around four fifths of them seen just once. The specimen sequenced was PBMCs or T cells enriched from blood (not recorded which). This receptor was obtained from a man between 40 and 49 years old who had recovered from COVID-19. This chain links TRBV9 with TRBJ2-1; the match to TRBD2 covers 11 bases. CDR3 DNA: TGTGCCAGCAGCGTACGACCTGTTAGCGGGGGGGCGGGTGAGCAGTTCTTC. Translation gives CASSVRPVSGGAGEQFF.